These 21 T cell receptor beta chains were all obtained from the same sample, sequenced in a study of CXCR3-negative and CXCR3-positive naive CD8 T cells. No antigen has been assigned to these receptors. TRB cDNA libraries were made by UMI-labeled 5' RACE. From the 5' RACE reads, TCRdb lists one entry per CDR3 protein and no DNA. In total, the table holds about 150,000 distinct CDR3 sequences. General observations from the study: TRB CDR3 hydrophobicity was greater in CXCR3-positive naive cells than in CXCR3-negative naive cells.

The source material was naive CXCR3+ CD8+ T cells from blood. Regarding subset: CD45RO-CCR7+CD27+CD95- naive CD8+ T cells expressing CXCR3 (TNR3+). The receptors originated from a human donor in good health. Some clones in this sample may be carry-over from other donors' samples.

The gene calls are TRBV11-2 and TRBJ2-2. Germline V gene data show CDR1 as SGHAT and CDR2 as FQNNGV. The CDR3 spans 14 residues. The CDR3: CASSLDRGTGELFF.

The chain links TRBV4-2 to TRBJ2-7; TCRdb's D call of TRBD2 is untestable without DNA. Germline CDR1 LGHNA, CDR2 YNFKEQ. CDR3 length equals 15 residues. CDR3 sequence reads: CASSQRLTLSYEQYF.

The chain employs TRBV6-1 and TRBJ2-1; absent DNA, TCRdb's TRBD2 call cannot be checked. The CDR3 is made up of 19 amino acids. The germline V gene has CDR1 MNHNS and CDR2 SASEGT. CDR3 region: CASSRQFFRTSGSSDEQFF.

This chain uses TRBV29-1 with TRBJ1-4. CDR1 is SQVTM and CDR2 is ANQGSEA in the germline V gene. This CDR3 has 12 amino acids. The CDR3 reads CSVEVFGEKLFF.

This chain uses TRBV6-2 or TRBV6-3 with TRBJ1-6. The CDR3 covers 15 residues. Germline values: CDR1 MNHEY, CDR2 SVGEGT. CDR3 residues: CASSWEHRPNSPLHF.

This chain links TRBV20-1 with TRBJ2-5; TCRdb indicates TRBD2, and absent DNA this call remains unverified. Germline V gene data show CDR1 as DFQATT and CDR2 as SNEGSKA (reference sequence). This CDR3 has 14 residues. The CDR3 region is CSASMGRTQETQYF.

The chain joins TRBV29-1 to TRBJ2-7; TCRdb reports TRBD2, a call that lacks DNA to check it against. The CDR3 is made up of 14 amino acids. Germline V gene sequence: CDR1 SQVTM, CDR2 ANQGSEA. CDR3 sequence reads: CSVVLGGRDYEQYF.

This chain connects TRBV9 to TRBJ2-3; TCRdb outputs TRBD1, but without DNA this stays unchecked. CDR1 and CDR2 (germline): SGDLS, YYNGEE. This CDR3 has 13 amino acids. CDR3 sequence: CASSWTGGDTQYF.

The gene calls are TRBV28 and TRBJ1-1; TCRdb designates TRBD1, a call that cannot be tested without DNA. Germline loops: CDR1 MDHEN, CDR2 SYDVKM. The CDR3 is 18 amino acids. CDR3 residues: CASSSTTGWPPKNTEAFF.

The CDR3 loop is CASSLTGYGYTF. The chain links TRBV12-3 or TRBV12-4 to TRBJ1-2. This CDR3 spans 12 amino acids.

The gene calls are TRBV3-1 and TRBJ2-7. CDR3 size: 13 residues. Germline CDR1 LGHDT, CDR2 YNNKEL (reference sequence). The CDR3 is CASSQSLSYEQYF.

The rearrangement joins TRBV4-1 to TRBJ2-1; TCRdb's D call, TRBD2, is unchecked because there is no DNA. This CDR3 comprises 15 residues. The germline V gene has CDR1 MGHRA and CDR2 YSYEKL. CDR3 residues: CASSHDPAGVIGQFF.

The chain joins TRBV5-6 to TRBJ2-1; TCRdb returns TRBD1, unconfirmable since there is no DNA. The CDR3 covers 15 residues. Germline V lookup: CDR1 SGHDT, CDR2 YYEEEE. CDR3 sequence: CASSPTGTEYNEQFF.

This chain connects TRBV7-9 to TRBJ2-1; TCRdb reports TRBD2, a call that lacks DNA to check it against. CDR3 length: 16 residues. Germline CDR1 and CDR2: SEHNR and FQNEAQ (reference sequence). The CDR3 is CASSFRSGGGDNEQFF.

V is TRBV5-1 and J is TRBJ2-7. Germline CDR1 and CDR2: SGHRS and YFSETQ. This CDR3 spans 14 amino acids. The CDR3 sequence is CASSSRETLYEQYF.

The chain has TRBV29-1 and TRBJ2-3; checking the TCRdb D call of TRBD1 is not possible without DNA. Germline CDR1 SQVTM, CDR2 ANQGSEA. This CDR3 is built from 15 residues. The CDR3: CSVTGTGLSTDTQYF.

The genes are TRBV5-1 and TRBJ2-1; TCRdb indicates TRBD2, and absent DNA this call remains unverified. CDR1 SGHRS and CDR2 YFSETQ come from the germline V gene. This CDR3 spans 15 amino acids. The chain's CDR3 is CASSFAGGSYNEQFF.

V is TRBV4-3 and J is TRBJ2-7. The CDR3 spans 15 residues. The V gene's germline CDR1 is LGHNA and CDR2 YSLEER. CDR3 in amino acids: CTSSQGTALTYEQYF.

The V and J genes are TRBV7-6 and TRBJ2-2; no DNA is available, so the TRBD2 call from TCRdb remains unchecked. The CDR3 has 16 residues. Germline V gives CDR1 SGHVS, CDR2 FNYEAQ. This CDR3 is CASSSELAGGPGELFF.

The chain couples TRBV20-1 to TRBJ2-7. The CDR3 extends over 13 amino acids. Germline values: CDR1 DFQATT, CDR2 SNEGSKA (reference sequence). The CDR3 region is CSAQAVPPYEQYF.

V usage is TRBV14 and J usage is TRBJ1-1; TCRdb's D call, TRBD1, is unchecked because there is no DNA. Germline CDR1 reads SGHDN; CDR2 reads FVKESK. CDR3 length: 17 amino acids. CDR3: CASSQFRYRGMNTEAFF.